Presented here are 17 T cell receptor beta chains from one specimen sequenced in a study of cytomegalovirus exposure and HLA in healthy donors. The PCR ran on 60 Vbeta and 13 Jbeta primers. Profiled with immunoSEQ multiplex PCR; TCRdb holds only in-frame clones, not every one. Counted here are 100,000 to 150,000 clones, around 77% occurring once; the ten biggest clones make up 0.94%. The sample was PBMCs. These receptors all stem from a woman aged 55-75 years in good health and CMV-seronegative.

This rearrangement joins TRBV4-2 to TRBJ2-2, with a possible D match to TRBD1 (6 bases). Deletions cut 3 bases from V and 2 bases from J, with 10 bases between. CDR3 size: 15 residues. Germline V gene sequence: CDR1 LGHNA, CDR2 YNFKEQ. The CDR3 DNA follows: TGTGCCAGCAGCCATTCGGACAGAAACACCGGGGAGCTGTTTTTT. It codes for CASSHSDRNTGELFF.

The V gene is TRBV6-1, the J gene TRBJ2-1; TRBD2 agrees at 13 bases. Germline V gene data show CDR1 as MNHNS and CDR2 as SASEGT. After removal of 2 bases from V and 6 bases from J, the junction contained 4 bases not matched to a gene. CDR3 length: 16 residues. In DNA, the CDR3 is TGTGCCAGCAGTGAATGGGGGACTAGCGGGGCCAATGAGCAGTTCTTC. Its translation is CASSEWGTSGANEQFF.

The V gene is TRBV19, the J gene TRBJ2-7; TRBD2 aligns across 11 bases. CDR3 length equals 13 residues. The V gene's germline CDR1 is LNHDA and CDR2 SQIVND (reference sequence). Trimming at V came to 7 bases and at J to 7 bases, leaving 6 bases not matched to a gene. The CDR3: CASKLAGAGEQYF. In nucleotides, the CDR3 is TGTGCCAGTAAACTAGCGGGGGCTGGGGAGCAGTACTTC.

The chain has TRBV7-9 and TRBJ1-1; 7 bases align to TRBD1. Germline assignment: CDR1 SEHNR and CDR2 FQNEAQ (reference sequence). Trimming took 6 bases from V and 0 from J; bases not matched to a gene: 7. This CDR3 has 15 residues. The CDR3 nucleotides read TGTGCCAGCAGGCCACAGGGGTTCGTGAACACTGAAGCTTTCTTT. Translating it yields CASRPQGFVNTEAFF.

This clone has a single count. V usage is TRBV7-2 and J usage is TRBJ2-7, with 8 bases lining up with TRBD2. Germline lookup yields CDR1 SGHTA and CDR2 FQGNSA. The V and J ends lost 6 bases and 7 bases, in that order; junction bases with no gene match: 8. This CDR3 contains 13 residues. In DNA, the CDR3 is TGTGCCAGCAGTCAGATACGGGGGGGAGAGCAGTACTTC. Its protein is CASSQIRGGEQYF.

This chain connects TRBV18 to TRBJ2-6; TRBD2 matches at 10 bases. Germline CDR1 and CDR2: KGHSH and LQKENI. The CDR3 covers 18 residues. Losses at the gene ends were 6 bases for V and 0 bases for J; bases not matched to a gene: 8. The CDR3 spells CASSPKLAGFSGANVLTF. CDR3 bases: TGTGCCAGCTCTCCTAAACTAGCGGGGTTCTCTGGGGCCAACGTCCTGACTTTC.

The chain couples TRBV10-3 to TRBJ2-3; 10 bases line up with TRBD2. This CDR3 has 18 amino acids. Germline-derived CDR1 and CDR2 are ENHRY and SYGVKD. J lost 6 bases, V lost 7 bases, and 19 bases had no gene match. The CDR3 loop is CAINPGGLAGDSEDTQYF. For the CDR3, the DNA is TGTGCCATCAACCCCGGCGGGCTAGCGGGAGATTCGGAGGATACGCAGTATTTT.

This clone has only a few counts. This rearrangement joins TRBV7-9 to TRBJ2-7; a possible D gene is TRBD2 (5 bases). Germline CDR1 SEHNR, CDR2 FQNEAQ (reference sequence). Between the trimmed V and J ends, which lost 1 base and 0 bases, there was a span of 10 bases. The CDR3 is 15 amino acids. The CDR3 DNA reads TGTGCCAGCAGCTTAGAGCGGTTTATCTCCTACGAGCAGTACTTC. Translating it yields CASSLERFISYEQYF.

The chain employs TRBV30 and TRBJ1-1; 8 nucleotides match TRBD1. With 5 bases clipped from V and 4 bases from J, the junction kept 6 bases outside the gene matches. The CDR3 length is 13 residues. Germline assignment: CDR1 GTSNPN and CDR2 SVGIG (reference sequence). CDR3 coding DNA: TGTGCCTGGGGACAGGGCGCTCGCACTGAAGCTTTCTTT. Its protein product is CAWGQGARTEAFF.

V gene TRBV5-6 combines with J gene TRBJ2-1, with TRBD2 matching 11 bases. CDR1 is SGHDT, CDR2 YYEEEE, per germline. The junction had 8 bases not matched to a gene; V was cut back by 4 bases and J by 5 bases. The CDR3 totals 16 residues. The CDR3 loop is CASSLRTSGLHNEQFF. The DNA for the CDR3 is TGTGCCAGCAGCCTACGGACTAGCGGGCTGCACAATGAGCAGTTCTTC.

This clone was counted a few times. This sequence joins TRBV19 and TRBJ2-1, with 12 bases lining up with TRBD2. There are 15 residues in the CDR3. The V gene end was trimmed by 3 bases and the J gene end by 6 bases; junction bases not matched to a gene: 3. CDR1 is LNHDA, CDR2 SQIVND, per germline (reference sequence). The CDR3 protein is CASSIASGGANEQFF. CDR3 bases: TGTGCCAGTAGTATCGCTAGCGGGGGGGCCAATGAGCAGTTCTTC.

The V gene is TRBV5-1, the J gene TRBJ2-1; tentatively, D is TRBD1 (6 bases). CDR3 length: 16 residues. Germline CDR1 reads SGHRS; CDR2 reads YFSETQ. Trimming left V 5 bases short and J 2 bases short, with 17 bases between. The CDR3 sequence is CASRTPGPGAYNEQFF. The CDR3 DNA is TGCGCCAGCAGGACACCCGGGCCAGGGGCCTACAATGAGCAGTTCTTC. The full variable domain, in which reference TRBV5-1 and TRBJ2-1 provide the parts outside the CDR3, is KAGVTQTPRYLIKTRGQQVTLSCSPISGHRSVSWYQQTPGQGLQFLFEYFSETQRNKGNFPGRFSGRQFSNSRSEMNVSTLELGDSALYLCASRTPGPGAYNEQFFGPGTRLTVL.

The CDR3 DNA reads TGTGCCAGCTCTACAATTTTGGGGTCAGGGGAAAAACTGTTTTTT. Its protein product is CASSTILGSGEKLFF. This chain uses TRBV6-1 with TRBJ1-4, with a weak D call TRBD1 (5 bases). This CDR3 has 15 residues. Germline loops: CDR1 MNHNS, CDR2 SASEGT. The V gene lost 8 bases and the J gene lost 8 bases, with 21 bases spanning the gap.

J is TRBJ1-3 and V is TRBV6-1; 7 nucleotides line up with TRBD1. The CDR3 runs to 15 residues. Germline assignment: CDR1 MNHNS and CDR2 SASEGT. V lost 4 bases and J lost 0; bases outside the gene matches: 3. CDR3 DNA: TGTGCCAGCAGTGCGGGACAGTCCTCTGGAAACACCATATATTTT. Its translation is CASSAGQSSGNTIYF.

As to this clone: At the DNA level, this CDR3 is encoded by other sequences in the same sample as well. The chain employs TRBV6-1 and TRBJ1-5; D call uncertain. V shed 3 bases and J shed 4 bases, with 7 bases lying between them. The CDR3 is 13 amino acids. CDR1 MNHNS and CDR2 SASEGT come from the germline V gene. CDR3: CASSERPNQPQHF. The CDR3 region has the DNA TGTGCCAGCAGTGAGCGGCCGAATCAGCCCCAGCATTTT.

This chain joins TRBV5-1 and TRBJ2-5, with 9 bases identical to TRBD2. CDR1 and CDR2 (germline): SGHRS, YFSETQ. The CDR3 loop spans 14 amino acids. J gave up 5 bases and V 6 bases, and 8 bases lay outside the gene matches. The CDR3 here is CASTREGQLETQYF. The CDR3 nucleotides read TGCGCCAGCACGCGGGAGGGCCAGCTGGAGACCCAGTACTTC.

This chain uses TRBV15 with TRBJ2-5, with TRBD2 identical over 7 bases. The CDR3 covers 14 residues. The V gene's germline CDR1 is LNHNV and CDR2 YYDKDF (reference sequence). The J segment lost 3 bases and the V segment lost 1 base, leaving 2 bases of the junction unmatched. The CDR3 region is CATSRGRGKETQYF. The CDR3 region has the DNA TGTGCCACCAGCAGAGGGCGGGGGAAAGAGACCCAGTACTTC.